This paragraph reports one T cell receptor (beta chain). Documented time point: blood 4 weeks post-SBRT, at nephrectomy. Treatment meaning: 15 Gy SBRT to primary tumor, nephrectomy 4 weeks later. The patient's renal cell carcinoma had clear cell pathology. Data came from immunoSEQ multiplex PCR; TCRdb stores just in-frame clones and leaves some out. The sample records around 180,000 clones, around 90% being singletons. This record comes from a study of radiation and T cells in renal cell carcinoma. This CDR3 has 16 amino acids. V shed 7 bases and J shed 4 bases, with 22 bases lying between them. Germline V gene sequence: CDR1 LNHDA, CDR2 SQIVND (reference sequence).

The chain employs TRBV19 and TRBJ1-1; possible D gene TRBD1, 5 bases. The sequence came from a woman between 50 and 59 years old with renal cell carcinoma. The material sequenced was blood, taken from a patient whose treatment included radiotherapy and nephrectomy. The chain's CDR3 is CASTPRRRQGGTEAFF. CDR3 in DNA: TGTGCCAGTACCCCGAGACGACGCCAGGGTGGCACTGAAGCTTTCTTT.